This T cell receptor (beta chain) was observed in a study of regulatory T cells in long-lasting Graves disease. The overall study: Disease was considered persistent Graves' disease after over 5 years of antithyroid drugs (with positive TSH receptor antibodies).

HTBI primers from iRepertoire and Arm-PCR of CDR3 regions yielded the TCR beta libraries. TCRdb reprocessed the multiplex PCR reads with MiXCR, giving one entry per CDR3 protein. The sample consists of almost 350,000 distinct CDR3 sequences, around a fifth of them appearing once. Germline lookup yields CDR1 SGHRS and CDR2 YFSETQ. Trimming took off 0 bases at V and 1 base at J, with 7 bases between the two ends. The CDR3 consists of 14 residues. Time point in this sample: persistent/refractory GD, antithyroid drugs over 5 years with positive TRAb. PBMC RNA was the source of the TCR library. This clonotype was recorded many times.

Sequencing was performed on peripheral blood mononuclear cells (PBMCs), taken when the disease was refractory, from a patient treated with antithyroid drugs. The source is a female donor with Graves disease. The chain employs TRBV5-1 and TRBJ1-1; D is ambiguous. DNA for the CDR3: TGCGCCAGCAGCTTGGTACGTGAGAACACTGAAGCTTTCTTT. This encodes CASSLVRENTEAFF.